Below are 4 T cell receptor beta chains sequenced from a single sample in a study of CD8 T cells in Susac syndrome. Roughly 0.45 to 1 ug RNA was reverse transcribed with random hexamers. TCRdb processed the immunoSEQ multiplex PCR reads anew with MiXCR; each CDR3 protein has one entry. The sample records around 130,000 distinct CDR3 sequences, 94% being singletons. Sequenced material: CD4+ T cells from PBMCs. The receptors shown here come from a human donor in good health.

The chain carries TRBV6-5 and TRBJ1-3; D gene unclear. The CDR3 covers 15 residues. In germline, CDR1 is MNHEY, CDR2 SVGAGI. Trimming cost V 4 bases and J 0 bases, with 10 bases left between them. CDR3 coding DNA: TGTGCCAGCAGTTCAGTGAGGCTCTCTGGAAACACCATATATTTT. Protein product: CASSSVRLSGNTIYF.

This clonotype was observed a single time. This chain links TRBV25-1 with TRBJ2-4, with TRBD1 identical over 7 bases. Trimming cost V 2 bases and J 0 bases; bases outside gene matches: 1. Germline V gives CDR1 MGHDK, CDR2 SYGVNS. The CDR3 has 15 amino acids. Here the CDR3 reads CASSEPGGAKNIQYF. The CDR3 nucleotides are TGTGCCAGCAGTGAACCAGGGGGAGCCAAAAACATTCAGTACTTC.

The V gene is TRBV7-9, the J gene TRBJ1-6; 8 bases align to TRBD1. Germline V gene lookup returns CDR1 SEHNR and CDR2 FQNEAQ (reference sequence). CDR3 length: 17 residues. The trim removed 4 bases at V and 7 bases at J, leaving 12 bases unmatched. The CDR3 sequence is CASSSGPGQDRNSPLHF. The CDR3 nucleotides are TGTGCCAGCAGCTCAGGGCCGGGACAGGACCGGAATTCACCCCTCCACTTT.

This clonotype was found a few times. The chain links TRBV9 to TRBJ2-3, with 10 bases lining up with TRBD2. Germline values: CDR1 SGDLS, CDR2 YYNGEE. Trimming took 2 bases from V and 6 from J; bases not matched to a gene: 3. This CDR3 is built from 14 residues. The DNA for the CDR3 is TGTGCCAGCAGCGTTCTAGCGGGAGTTGATACGCAGTATTTT. Translation: CASSVLAGVDTQYF. Supplemented by reference TRBV9 and TRBJ2-3, the full variable domain reads DSGVTQTPKHLITATGQRVTLRCSPRSGDLSVYWYQQSLDQGLQFLIQYYNGEERAKGNILERFSAQQFPDLHSELNLSSLELGDSALYFCASSVLAGVDTQYFGPGTRLTVL.